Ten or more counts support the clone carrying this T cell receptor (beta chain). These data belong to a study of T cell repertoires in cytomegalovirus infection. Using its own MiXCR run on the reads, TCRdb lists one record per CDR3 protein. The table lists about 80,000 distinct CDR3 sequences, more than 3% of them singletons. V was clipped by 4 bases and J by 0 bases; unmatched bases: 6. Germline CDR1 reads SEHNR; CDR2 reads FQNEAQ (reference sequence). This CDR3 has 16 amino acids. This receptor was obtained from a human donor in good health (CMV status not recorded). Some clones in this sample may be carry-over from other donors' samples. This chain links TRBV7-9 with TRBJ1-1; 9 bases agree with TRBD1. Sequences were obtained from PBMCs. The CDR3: CASSSYRGLVNTEAFF. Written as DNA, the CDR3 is TGTGCCAGCAGCTCCTACAGGGGGCTAGTGAACACTGAAGCTTTCTTT.